Presented here are 28 T cell receptor beta chains from one specimen sequenced in a study of Ad26.COV2.S vaccination and SARS-CoV-2 variants. Treatment described: over 15 received Ad26.COV2.S at low or high dose, single or two shots; roughly 5 received placebo; per-sample allocation not given. Vaccine and placebo recipients were sampled on day 63 after the first injection. Repertoires were generated with immunoSEQ multiplex PCR, while TCRdb's copy carries only in-frame clones and drops some. The table has fewer than 500,000 clones, 85% to 90% seen once. This material consisted of peripheral blood, taken in a trial of Ad26.COV2.S vaccine versus placebo. These receptors came from a person aged 18-65 years who received the Ad26.COV2.S COVID-19 vaccine or a placebo.

CDR3 DNA sequence: TGTGCCAGCAGTTACAGGGACACCTATGGCTACACCTTC. It yields the protein CASSYRDTYGYTF. This chain connects TRBV6-5 to TRBJ1-2; weak D call: TRBD1 (6 bases). Germline V gives CDR1 MNHEY, CDR2 SVGAGI. CDR3 length equals 13 residues. The germline V and J ends were trimmed by 2 bases and 4 bases, with 8 bases remaining between them.

This sequence joins TRBV7-3 and TRBJ2-2, with 11 positions matching TRBD1. CDR1 is SGHTA, CDR2 FQGTGA, per germline. Losses at the gene ends were 5 bases for V and 7 bases for J; bases not matched to a gene: 6. The CDR3 is made up of 15 amino acids. The CDR3 DNA is TGTGCCAGCAGCCGAAGTGGGACAGGGGGCGGGGAGCTGTTTTTT. This sequence encodes CASSRSGTGGGELFF.

The CDR3 bases are TGTGCCAGCAGTTACTCGATCTCCCCTTGGCGGGGGAACAATGAGCAGTTCTTC. Translation gives CASSYSISPWRGNNEQFF. The chain couples TRBV6-2 or TRBV6-3 to TRBJ2-1; 7 bases match TRBD2. Germline-derived CDR1 and CDR2 are MNHEY and SVGEGT. Losses at the gene ends were 0 bases for V and 5 bases for J; bases not matched to a gene: 13. There are 18 residues in the CDR3.

This clone appeared a single time. The chain joins TRBV9 to TRBJ1-6; 9 positions agree with TRBD1. The V gene's germline CDR1 is SGDLS and CDR2 YYNGEE. Unmatched junction bases numbered 2, after V lost 4 bases and J lost 6 bases. The CDR3 is 14 amino acids. CDR3 in DNA: TGTGCCAGCAGCTTGGGACAGGGTAATTCACCCCTCCACTTT. It is translated as CASSLGQGNSPLHF.

This chain joins TRBV6-5 and TRBJ1-3; unclear D gene. The CDR3 has 11 residues. The germline CDR1 and CDR2 sequences are MNHEY and SVGAGI. V gave up 6 bases and J gave up 4 bases, with 4 bases separating them. CDR3 amino acids: CASRDGNTIYF. Here the CDR3 DNA reads TGTGCCAGCAGAGACGGAAACACCATATATTTT.

V gene TRBV7-2 combines with J gene TRBJ2-3; D remains unclear. CDR3 length: 19 amino acids. Germline V gene data show CDR1 as SGHTA and CDR2 as FQGNSA. V lost 4 bases and J 7 bases, leaving 30 bases between the germline ends. CDR3 DNA sequence: TGTGCCAGCAGCTCCCCCTTTGTATCAGGAGCCCGGTCATTGTATACGCAGTATTTT. Its translation: CASSSPFVSGARSLYTQYF.

A note on this clone: The sample contains more than one DNA sequence encoding this CDR3. The chain is built from TRBV10-3 and TRBJ1-2; weak D call: TRBD1 (6 bases). The CDR3 loop spans 13 amino acids. The V end lost 4 bases, the J end lost 2 bases, and 8 bases lay between the germline ends. Germline-derived CDR1 and CDR2 are ENHRY and SYGVKD. The CDR3 is CAISGTDNYGYTF. The CDR3 DNA reads as TGTGCCATCAGTGGGACAGACAACTATGGCTACACCTTC.

This sequence joins TRBV9 and TRBJ2-7; no clear D. The germline V gene encodes CDR1 SGDLS and CDR2 YYNGEE. The CDR3 loop spans 11 amino acids. V gave up 2 bases and J gave up 6 bases, with 6 bases separating them. CDR3 sequence: CASSVSCEQYV. CDR3 sequence (DNA): TGTGCCAGCAGCGTGTCTTGCGAGCAGTACGTC.

This chain links TRBV7-2 with TRBJ1-2, with D hard to call. The CDR3 has 15 amino acids. The germline V and J ends were trimmed by 3 bases and 4 bases, with 15 bases remaining between them. Per the germline V gene, CDR1 is SGHTA and CDR2 is FQGNSA. CDR3 loop: CASSFRGSYLYGYTF. CDR3 coding DNA: TGTGCCAGCAGCTTCAGAGGCAGCTACCTCTATGGCTACACCTTC. Complete variable domain (other parts from reference TRBV7-2 and TRBJ1-2): GAGVSQSPSNKVTEKGKDVELRCDPISGHTALYWYRQSLGQGLEFLIYFQGNSAPDKSGLPSDRFSAERTGGSVSTLTIQRTQQEDSAVYLCASSFRGSYLYGYTFGSGTRLTVV.

This clone has a single count. The rearrangement joins TRBV6-5 to TRBJ2-7; D remains unclear. Trimming shortened V by 4 bases and J by 2 bases, and 15 bases separated the two germline ends. This CDR3 is built from 15 residues. Germline V gives CDR1 MNHEY, CDR2 SVGAGI. DNA for the CDR3: TGTGCCAGCAGTTCCCACAGTGTCCCCCCCTACGAGCAGTACTTC. Amino acid sequence: CASSSHSVPPYEQYF.

V and J are TRBV10-3 and TRBJ2-1; D is unresolved. The CDR3 covers 13 residues. The V and J ends lost 11 bases and 2 bases respectively, with 13 bases between them. Germline loops: CDR1 ENHRY, CDR2 SYGVKD. The CDR3 nucleotides read TGTGCCGCCCGACCTGAGCCCTACAATGAGCAGTTCTTC. It specifies CAARPEPYNEQFF.

In this sample, this clone turned up once. V usage is TRBV6-2 or TRBV6-3 and J usage is TRBJ2-7, with TRBD1 as a possible D gene (6 bases). Germline CDR1 reads MNHEY; CDR2 reads SVGEGT. Between the trimmed V and J ends, which lost 4 bases and 3 bases, there was a span of 13 bases. CDR3 size: 14 residues. CDR3 in DNA: TGTGCCAGCAGTTCCGAGGGACACCTCTACGAGCAGTACTTC. Its translation: CASSSEGHLYEQYF.

This clone was observed a few times. The J gene is TRBJ1-6, the V gene TRBV5-5; D remains ambiguous. The V and J ends lost 4 bases and 5 bases respectively, with 7 bases between them. CDR1 SGHKS and CDR2 YYEKEE come from the germline V gene (reference sequence). This CDR3 is built from 13 residues. The CDR3 DNA reads as TGTGCCAGCAGCCCTCGAAATAATTCACCCCTCCACTTT. Protein product: CASSPRNNSPLHF. The full variable domain, with the rest looked up from reference TRBV5-5 and TRBJ1-6, is DAGVTQSPTHLIKTRGQQVTLRCSPISGHKSVSWYQQVLGQGPQFIFQYYEKEERGRGNFPDRFSARQFPNYSSELNVNALLLGDSALYLCASSPRNNSPLHFGNGTRLTVT.

The J gene is TRBJ2-5, the V gene TRBV11-2, with D perhaps matching TRBD1 or TRBD2 (7 bases each). Germline-derived CDR1 and CDR2 are SGHAT and FQNNGV. The ends were cut back, 5 bases at V and 5 bases at J, with 18 bases in the middle. This CDR3 region has 15 residues. The CDR3 nucleotides are TGTGCCAGCAGCCAAGAGACAGGGAGGGTGGAGACCCAGTACTTC. This sequence encodes CASSQETGRVETQYF.

The genes are TRBV5-4 and TRBJ2-1; TRBD2 agrees at 10 bases. From germline, CDR1 is SGHNT and CDR2 YYREEE (reference sequence). This CDR3 comprises 14 residues. V was clipped by 4 bases and J by 8 bases; unmatched bases: 6. The CDR3 here is CASSPGTSDDEQFF. In DNA form, the CDR3 reads TGTGCCAGCAGCCCTGGGACTAGCGATGATGAGCAGTTCTTC.

This chain joins TRBV5-1 and TRBJ2-3, with 8 bases identical to TRBD2. This CDR3 region has 15 residues. Trimming removed 3 bases from V and 5 bases from J; junction bases left unmatched: 8. From germline, CDR1 is SGHRS and CDR2 YFSETQ. The CDR3 is CASSYSGGSGDTQYF. The CDR3 nucleotides read TGCGCCAGCAGCTACAGCGGGGGATCGGGAGATACGCAGTATTTT.

This clone appeared a few times. The V call is TRBV25-1, the J call TRBJ2-2; 9 nucleotides align to TRBD1. The length of the CDR3 is 16 residues. Germline V CDR1 and CDR2: MGHDK, SYGVNS. Trimming at V came to 6 bases and at J to 3 bases, leaving 8 bases not matched to a gene. The CDR3 DNA sequence: TGTGCCAGCAGAGTGAGTGACAGGGGGGACACCGGGGAGCTGTTTTTT. The encoded protein is CASRVSDRGDTGELFF.

The chain is built from TRBV19 and TRBJ1-2, with D perhaps matching TRBD1 (6 bases). Germline values: CDR1 LNHDA, CDR2 SQIVND (reference sequence). V was clipped by 0 bases and J by 1 base, with 9 bases between them. CDR3 length equals 15 residues. The CDR3 loop reads CASSIEWTDNYGYTF. DNA of the CDR3: TGTGCCAGTAGTATAGAGTGGACAGATAACTATGGCTACACCTTC.

This sequence joins TRBV5-1 and TRBJ2-6, with 8 bases aligning to TRBD2. Trimming took 0 bases from V and 2 from J; bases not matched to a gene: 4. Germline V gives CDR1 SGHRS, CDR2 YFSETQ. The CDR3 loop spans 17 amino acids. In nucleotides, the CDR3 is TGCGCCAGCAGCTTGGGAGCGGGGGAAGCTGGGGCCAACGTCCTGACTTTC. Its translation is CASSLGAGEAGANVLTF.

This sequence joins TRBV4-3 and TRBJ2-3, with D tentatively TRBD2 (6 bases). The CDR3 is made up of 16 amino acids. Trimming shortened V by 8 bases and J by 5 bases, and 23 bases separated the two germline ends. Germline CDR1 and CDR2: LGHNA and YSLEER. The CDR3 bases are TGCGCCAGCGGGCGGGGTCAGGGTATACAAGGAGATACGCAGTATTTT. Amino acids: CASGRGQGIQGDTQYF.

The CDR3 region is CASSHGLAGDPSYNEQFF. CDR3 DNA: TGCGCCAGCAGTCATGGACTAGCGGGAGACCCATCCTACAATGAGCAGTTCTTC. The V call is TRBV23-1, the J call TRBJ2-1; 13 nucleotides match TRBD2. TRBV23-1 is reported as an ORF; its role is uncertain. V lost 3 bases, J lost 1 base, and 6 bases stayed unmatched. CDR3 length equals 18 residues.

V is TRBV28 and J is TRBJ1-2; D gene unclear. Germline CDR1 and CDR2: MDHEN and SYDVKM. V lost 5 bases, J lost 2 bases, and 12 bases lay in between. The CDR3 covers 14 residues. CDR3 sequence (DNA): TGTGCCAGCAGTCCCGGGCTCCAAAACTATGGCTACACCTTC. Amino acids: CASSPGLQNYGYTF.

The V gene is TRBV5-4, the J gene TRBJ1-2; D unclear. V lost 0 bases, J lost 4 bases, and 7 bases lay in between. CDR1 is SGHNT and CDR2 is YYREEE in the germline V gene (reference sequence). The CDR3 extends over 13 amino acids. CDR3 DNA: TGTGCCAGCAGCTTGGGCAGAACCTATGGCTACACCTTC. Translation gives CASSLGRTYGYTF.

V and J are TRBV5-6 and TRBJ1-1; D gene uncertain. The CDR3 sequence is 15 residues long. Trimming left V 0 bases short and J 4 bases short, with 13 bases between. Germline CDR1 SGHDT, CDR2 YYEEEE. CDR3: CASSLVVGRSTEAFF. The CDR3, as DNA: TGTGCCAGCAGCTTGGTTGTGGGTCGTAGCACTGAAGCTTTCTTT.

This chain links TRBV7-3 with TRBJ2-2; unclear D gene. Per the germline V gene, CDR1 is SGHTA and CDR2 is FQGTGA. The germline V and J ends were trimmed by 1 base and 5 bases, with 11 bases remaining between them. This CDR3 is built from 15 residues. The CDR3 is CASSLKAKSTGELFF. The CDR3 DNA reads TGTGCCAGCAGCTTAAAAGCCAAATCAACCGGGGAGCTGTTTTTT. The whole variable domain, filled in from reference TRBV7-3 and TRBJ2-2, reads GAGVSQTPSNKVTEKGKYVELRCDPISGHTALYWYRQSLGQGPEFLIYFQGTGAADDSGLPNDRFFAVRPEGSVSTLKIQRTERGDSAVYLCASSLKAKSTGELFFGEGSRLTVL.

This clone appeared a few times. The chain has TRBV15 and TRBJ2-7; 14 bases align to TRBD2. The V gene's germline CDR1 is LNHNV and CDR2 YYDKDF (reference sequence). CDR3 size: 17 residues. The J segment lost 7 bases and the V segment lost 5 bases, leaving 13 bases of the junction unmatched. DNA of the CDR3: TGTGCCACCAGCCCAAAGCCGGGACTAGCGGGAGTCAAAGAGCAGTACGTC. Protein: CATSPKPGLAGVKEQYV.

V and J are TRBV7-9 and TRBJ2-1, with a weak D call TRBD2 (6 bases). The ends were cut back, 5 bases at V and 9 bases at J, with 14 bases in the middle. The CDR3 runs to 13 residues. Germline V gives CDR1 SEHNR, CDR2 FQNEAQ (reference sequence). The CDR3, as DNA: TGTGCCAGCAGCCTCGGGACTGGAGGTGAGCAGTTCTTC. Its protein product is CASSLGTGGEQFF.

The V call is TRBV5-1, the J call TRBJ1-6, with 8 bases fitting TRBD1. The germline V gene has CDR1 SGHRS and CDR2 YFSETQ. J gave up 8 bases and V 5 bases, and 18 bases lay outside the gene matches. This CDR3 is 18 amino acids long. In nucleotides, the CDR3 is TGCGCCAGCAGTCCGGGACAGGCGATCCCCAGGCTGGATTCACCCCTCCACTTT. Translation: CASSPGQAIPRLDSPLHF.